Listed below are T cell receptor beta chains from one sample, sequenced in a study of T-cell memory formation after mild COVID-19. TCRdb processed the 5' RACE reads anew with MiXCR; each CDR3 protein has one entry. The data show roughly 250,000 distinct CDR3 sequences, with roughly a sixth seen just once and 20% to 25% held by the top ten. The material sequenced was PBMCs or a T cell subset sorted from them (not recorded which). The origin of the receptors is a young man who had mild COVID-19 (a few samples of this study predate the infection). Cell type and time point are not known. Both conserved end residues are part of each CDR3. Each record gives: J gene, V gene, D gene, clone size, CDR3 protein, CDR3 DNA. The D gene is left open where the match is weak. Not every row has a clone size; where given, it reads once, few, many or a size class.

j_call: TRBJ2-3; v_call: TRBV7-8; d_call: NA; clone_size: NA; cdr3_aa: CASSPGEFYPDTQYF; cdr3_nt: TGTGCCAGCAGCCCGGGGGAGTTCTACCCAGATACGCAGTATTTT
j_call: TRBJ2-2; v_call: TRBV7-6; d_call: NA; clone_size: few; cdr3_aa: CASSLGHGELFF; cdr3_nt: TGTGCCAGCAGCCTCGGGCACGGGGAGCTGTTTTTT
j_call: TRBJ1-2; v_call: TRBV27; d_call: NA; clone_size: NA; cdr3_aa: CASSLGANRPDGYTF; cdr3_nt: TGTGCCAGCAGCCTTGGGGCTAACCGACCCGATGGCTACACCTTC
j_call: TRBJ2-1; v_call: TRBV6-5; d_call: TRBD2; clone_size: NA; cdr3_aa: CASSPLAGALGDEQFF; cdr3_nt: TGTGCCAGCAGTCCCCTAGCGGGGGCCCTAGGCGATGAGCAGTTCTTC
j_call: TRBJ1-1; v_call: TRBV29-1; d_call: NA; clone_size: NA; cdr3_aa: CSVDYGGAGGGTEAFF; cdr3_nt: TGCAGCGTTGATTATGGGGGAGCAGGAGGAGGGACTGAAGCTTTCTTT
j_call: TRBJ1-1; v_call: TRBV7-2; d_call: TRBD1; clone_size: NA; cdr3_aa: CASSRTGVHMNTEAFF; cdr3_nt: TGTGCCAGCAGCAGGACAGGGGTCCACATGAACACTGAAGCTTTCTTT
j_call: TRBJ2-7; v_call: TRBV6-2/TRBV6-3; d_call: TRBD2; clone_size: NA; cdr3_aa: CASSRAVAGGSYEQYF; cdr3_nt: TGTGCCAGCAGTCGTGCCGTAGCGGGGGGTTCCTACGAGCAGTACTTC
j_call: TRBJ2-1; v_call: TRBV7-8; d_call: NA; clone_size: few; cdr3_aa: CASSLVSGGPDYNEQFF; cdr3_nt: TGTGCCAGCAGCTTAGTGAGCGGAGGCCCCGACTACAATGAGCAGTTCTTC
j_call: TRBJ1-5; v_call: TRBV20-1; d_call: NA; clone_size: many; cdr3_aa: CSATPSNQPQHF; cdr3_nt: TGCAGTGCTACCCCTAGCAATCAGCCCCAGCATTTT
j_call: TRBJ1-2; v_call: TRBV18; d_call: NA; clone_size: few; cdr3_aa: CASSPPRDRANYGYTF; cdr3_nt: TGTGCCAGCTCACCACCGCGCGACAGAGCTAACTATGGCTACACCTTC
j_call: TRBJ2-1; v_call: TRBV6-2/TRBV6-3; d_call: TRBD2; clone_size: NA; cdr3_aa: CASRGGHYNEQFF; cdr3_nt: TGTGCCAGCCGGGGGGGCCATTACAATGAGCAGTTCTTC
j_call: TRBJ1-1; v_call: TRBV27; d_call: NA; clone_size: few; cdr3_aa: CASSFEPNTEAFF; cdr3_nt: TGTGCCAGCAGTTTTGAGCCGAACACTGAAGCTTTCTTT
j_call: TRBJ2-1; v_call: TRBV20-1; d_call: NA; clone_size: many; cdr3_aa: CSARVDRRVGDEQFF; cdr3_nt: TGCAGTGCTAGAGTTGACCGCAGGGTCGGAGATGAGCAGTTCTTC
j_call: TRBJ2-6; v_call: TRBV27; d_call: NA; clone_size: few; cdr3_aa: CASSSWSSGANVLTF; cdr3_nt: TGTGCCAGCAGCTCTTGGAGCTCTGGGGCCAACGTCCTGACTTTC
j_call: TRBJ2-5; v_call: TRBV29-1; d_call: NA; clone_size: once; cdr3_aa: CSVKVRETQYF; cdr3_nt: TGCAGCGTTAAGGTTCGAGAGACCCAGTACTTC
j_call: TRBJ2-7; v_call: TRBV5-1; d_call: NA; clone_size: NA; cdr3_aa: CASSLGGHRTYEQYF; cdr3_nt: TGCGCCAGCAGCCTAGGGGGTCATCGGACCTACGAGCAGTACTTC
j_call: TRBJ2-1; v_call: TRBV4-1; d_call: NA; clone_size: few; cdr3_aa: CASSQDWLASGEQFF; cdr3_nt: TGCGCCAGCAGCCAAGACTGGCTAGCCTCCGGTGAGCAGTTCTTC
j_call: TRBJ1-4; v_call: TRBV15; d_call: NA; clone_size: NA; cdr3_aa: CATSPPREKLFF; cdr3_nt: TGTGCCACCAGCCCCCCCCGGGAAAAACTGTTTTTT
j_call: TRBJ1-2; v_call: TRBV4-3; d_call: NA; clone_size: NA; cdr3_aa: CASSQSPQGNYGYTF; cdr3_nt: TGCGCCAGCAGCCAGAGCCCACAGGGCAACTATGGCTACACCTTC
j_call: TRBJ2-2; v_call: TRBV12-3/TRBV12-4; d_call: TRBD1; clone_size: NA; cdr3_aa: CASSPTTGAAGELFF; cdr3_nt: TGTGCCAGCAGTCCGACGACAGGGGCGGCCGGGGAGCTGTTTTTT
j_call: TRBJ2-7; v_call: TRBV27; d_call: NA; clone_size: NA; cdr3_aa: CASSLTAAYEQYF; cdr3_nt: TGTGCCAGCAGTTTAACAGCGGCCTACGAGCAGTACTTC
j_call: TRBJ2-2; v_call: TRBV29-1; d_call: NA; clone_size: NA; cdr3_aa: CSVEVPVGTGELFF; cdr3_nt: TGCAGCGTTGAAGTGCCCGTAGGTACCGGGGAGCTGTTTTTT
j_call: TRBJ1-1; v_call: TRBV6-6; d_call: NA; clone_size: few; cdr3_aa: CASSYLGSNTEAFF; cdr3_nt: TGTGCCAGCAGTTATTTGGGGTCGAACACTGAAGCTTTCTTT
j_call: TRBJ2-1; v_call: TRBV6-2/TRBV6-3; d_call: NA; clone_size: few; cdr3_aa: CASTDRLFNEQFF; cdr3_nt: TGTGCCAGCACCGATCGTCTGTTCAATGAGCAGTTCTTC
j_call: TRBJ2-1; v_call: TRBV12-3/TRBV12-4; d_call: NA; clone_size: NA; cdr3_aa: CASRSRDEQFF; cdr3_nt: TGTGCCAGCAGAAGTAGGGATGAGCAGTTCTTC
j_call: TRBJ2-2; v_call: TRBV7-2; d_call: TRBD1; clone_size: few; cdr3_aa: CASRKKGARTGELFF; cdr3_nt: TGTGCCAGCAGGAAGAAGGGGGCGCGCACCGGGGAGCTGTTTTTT
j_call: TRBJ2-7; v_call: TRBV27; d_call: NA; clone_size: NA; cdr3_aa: CASRRRLGSVEQYF; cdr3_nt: TGTGCCAGCAGACGTCGTCTCGGGAGCGTCGAGCAGTACTTC
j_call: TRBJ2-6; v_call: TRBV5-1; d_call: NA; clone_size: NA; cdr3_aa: CASSPARTGANVLTF; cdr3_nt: TGCGCCAGCAGCCCAGCGCGGACTGGGGCCAACGTCCTGACTTTC
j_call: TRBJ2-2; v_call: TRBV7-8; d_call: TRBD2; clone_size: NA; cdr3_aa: CASSQGIASGGAGELFF; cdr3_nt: TGTGCCAGCAGCCAAGGGATCGCTAGCGGGGGGGCCGGGGAGCTGTTTTTT
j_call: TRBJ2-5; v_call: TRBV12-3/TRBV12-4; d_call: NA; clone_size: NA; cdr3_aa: CASSGPGETQYF; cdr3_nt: TGTGCCAGCAGTGGGCCAGGGGAGACCCAGTACTTC
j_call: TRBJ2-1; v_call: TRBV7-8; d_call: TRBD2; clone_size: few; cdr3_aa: CASSPLGLYNEQFF; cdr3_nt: TGTGCCAGCAGCCCACTGGGACTATACAATGAGCAGTTCTTC
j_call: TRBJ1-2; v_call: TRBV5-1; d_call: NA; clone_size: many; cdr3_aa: CASSYPAGDYGYTF; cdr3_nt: TGCGCCAGCAGCTACCCCGCCGGGGACTATGGCTACACCTTC
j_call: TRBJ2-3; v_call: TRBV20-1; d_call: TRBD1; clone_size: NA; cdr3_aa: CSPQGESTDTQYF; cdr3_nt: TGCAGTCCCCAGGGGGAGAGCACAGATACGCAGTATTTT
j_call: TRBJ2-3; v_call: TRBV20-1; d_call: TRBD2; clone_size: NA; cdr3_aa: CSASGLDDRGDTDTQYF; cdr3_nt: TGCAGTGCTAGTGGACTAGACGACCGGGGGGACACAGATACGCAGTATTTT
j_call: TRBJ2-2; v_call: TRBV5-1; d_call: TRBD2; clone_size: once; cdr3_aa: CASSLYAGGAYTGELFF; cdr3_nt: TGCGCCAGCAGCTTGTATGCGGGGGGGGCCTACACCGGGGAGCTGTTTTTT
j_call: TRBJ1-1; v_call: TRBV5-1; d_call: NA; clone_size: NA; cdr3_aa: CASSSLRLSEAFF; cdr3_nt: TGCGCCAGCAGCTCGCTGAGACTGAGTGAAGCTTTCTTT
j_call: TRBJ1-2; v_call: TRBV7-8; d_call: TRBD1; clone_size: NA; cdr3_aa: CASSTSTGLFYGYTF; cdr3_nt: TGTGCCAGCAGCACGTCGACAGGGCTCTTCTATGGCTACACCTTC
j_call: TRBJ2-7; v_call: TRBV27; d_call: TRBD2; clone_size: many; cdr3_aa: CASSSGTSGEEQYF; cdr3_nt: TGTGCCAGCAGTTCCGGGACTAGCGGCGAAGAGCAGTACTTC
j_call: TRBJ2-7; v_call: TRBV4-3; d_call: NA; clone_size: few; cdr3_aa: CASSLWLSGNEQYF; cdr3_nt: TGCGCCAGCAGCCTCTGGTTGTCCGGGAACGAGCAGTACTTC
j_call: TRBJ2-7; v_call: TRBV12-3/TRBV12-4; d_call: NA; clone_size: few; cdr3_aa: CASSDTHEQYF; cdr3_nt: TGTGCCAGCAGCGATACTCACGAGCAGTACTTC
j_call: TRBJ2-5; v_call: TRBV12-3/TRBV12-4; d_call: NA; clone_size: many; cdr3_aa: CASSVLGGPSETQYF; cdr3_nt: TGTGCCAGCAGTGTCCTCGGGGGGCCCTCAGAGACCCAGTACTTC
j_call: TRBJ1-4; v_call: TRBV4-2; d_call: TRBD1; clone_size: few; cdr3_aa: CASSPDRDDDEKLFF; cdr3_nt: TGTGCCAGCAGCCCAGACAGGGACGATGATGAAAAACTGTTTTTT
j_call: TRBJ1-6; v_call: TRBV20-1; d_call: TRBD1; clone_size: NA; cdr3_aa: CSARTGDYSPLHF; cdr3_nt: TGCAGTGCTCGGACAGGAGATTATTCACCCCTCCACTTT
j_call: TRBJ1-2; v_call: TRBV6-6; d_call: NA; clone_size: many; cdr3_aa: CASSYSPGQHYGYTF; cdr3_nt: TGTGCCAGCAGTTACTCTCCAGGGCAGCACTATGGCTACACCTTC
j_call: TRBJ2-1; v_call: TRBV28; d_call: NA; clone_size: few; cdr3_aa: CASSRWTANYNEQFF; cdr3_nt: TGTGCCAGCAGCCGCTGGACAGCGAACTACAATGAGCAGTTCTTC
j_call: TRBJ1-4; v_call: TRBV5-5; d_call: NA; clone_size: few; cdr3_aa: CASSLVVTRGDEKLFF; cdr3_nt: TGTGCCAGCAGCTTGGTAGTGACCAGAGGTGATGAAAAACTGTTTTTT
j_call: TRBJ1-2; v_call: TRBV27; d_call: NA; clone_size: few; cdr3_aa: CASSLSGRVNYGYTF; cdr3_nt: TGTGCCAGCAGTTTATCGGGCAGGGTGAACTATGGCTACACCTTC
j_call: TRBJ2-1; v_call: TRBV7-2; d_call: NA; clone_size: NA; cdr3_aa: CASSLADIGSYNEQFF; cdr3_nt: TGTGCCAGCAGCTTAGCGGATATAGGATCCTACAATGAGCAGTTCTTC
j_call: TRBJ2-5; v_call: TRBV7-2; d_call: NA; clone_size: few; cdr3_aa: CASSPPTRQETQYF; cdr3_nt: TGTGCCAGCAGCCCGCCGACCCGACAAGAGACCCAGTACTTC
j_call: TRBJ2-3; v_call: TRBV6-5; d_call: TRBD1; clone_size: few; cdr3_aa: CASSATGPVVTDTQYF; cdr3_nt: TGTGCCAGCAGTGCGACAGGGCCTGTCGTCACAGATACGCAGTATTTT
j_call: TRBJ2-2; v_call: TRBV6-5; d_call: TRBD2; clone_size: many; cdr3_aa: CASSRPSGGLSGELFF; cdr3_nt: TGTGCCAGCAGCCGACCTAGCGGGGGTCTCTCCGGGGAGCTGTTTTTT
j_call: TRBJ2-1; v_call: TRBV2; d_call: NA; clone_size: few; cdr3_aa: CASSPRQAYEQFF; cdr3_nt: TGTGCCAGCAGTCCCCGACAGGCCTATGAGCAGTTCTTC
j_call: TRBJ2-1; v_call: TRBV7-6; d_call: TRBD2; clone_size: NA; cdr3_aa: CASSLAFGASGGARQFF; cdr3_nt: TGTGCCAGCAGCTTAGCATTTGGTGCTAGCGGGGGGGCCCGGCAGTTCTTC
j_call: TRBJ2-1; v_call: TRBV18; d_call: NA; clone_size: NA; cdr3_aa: CASSPWGNEQFF; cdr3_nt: TGTGCCAGCTCACCATGGGGCAATGAGCAGTTCTTC
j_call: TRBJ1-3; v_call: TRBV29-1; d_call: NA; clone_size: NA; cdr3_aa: CSVVIGNTIYF; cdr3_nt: TGCAGCGTTGTAATCGGAAACACCATATATTTT
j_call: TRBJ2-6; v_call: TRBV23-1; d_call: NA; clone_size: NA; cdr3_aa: CASSRLYCSGANVLTF; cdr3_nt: TGCGCCAGCAGTCGCTTGTATTGCTCTGGGGCCAACGTCCTGACTTTC
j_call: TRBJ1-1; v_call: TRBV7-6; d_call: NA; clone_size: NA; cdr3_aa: CASSLGMVTEAFF; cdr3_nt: TGTGCCAGCAGCTTAGGGATGGTCACTGAAGCTTTCTTT
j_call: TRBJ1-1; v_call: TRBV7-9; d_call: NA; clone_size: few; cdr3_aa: CASSLGVGWVNTEAFF; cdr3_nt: TGTGCCAGCAGCTTAGGGGTCGGGTGGGTGAACACTGAAGCTTTCTTT
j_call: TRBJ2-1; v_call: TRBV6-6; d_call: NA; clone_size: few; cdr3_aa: CASSYSGFIGRNEQFF; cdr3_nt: TGTGCCAGCAGTTACTCGGGCTTTATCGGCCGTAATGAGCAGTTCTTC